This is a list of T cell receptor beta chains from one sample in a study of somatic mutations in cytotoxic T cells in rheumatoid arthritis. Repertoires were generated with immunoSEQ multiplex PCR, while TCRdb's copy carries only in-frame clones and drops some. Of 8,500 to 11,000 clones detected, 81% appear once; the ten largest clones hold 15% to 20%. The specimen sequenced was CD8+ T cells sorted from blood. The source of these receptors is a woman in her 50s in good health. CDR3s include the opening cysteine and the closing phenylalanine or tryptophan. A D gene is named only where the DNA matches it firmly. Rows may omit the clone size; those that give it use once, few, many or a size class.

clone size: -; D gene: -; J gene: TRBJ2-5; V gene: TRBV6-5; CDR3 protein: CATRNPRGETQYF; CDR3 DNA: TGTGCCACCCGAAACCCCAGGGGTGAGACCCAGTACTTC
clone size: -; D gene: TRBD2; J gene: TRBJ2-1; V gene: TRBV15; CDR3 protein: CATLEEGGHNEQFF; CDR3 DNA: TGTGCCACCTTGGAGGAGGGAGGGCACAATGAGCAGTTCTTC
clone size: -; D gene: TRBD1; J gene: TRBJ2-1; V gene: TRBV5-5; CDR3 protein: CASSLGGSDEQFF; CDR3 DNA: TGTGCCAGCAGCTTAGGGGGCTCAGATGAGCAGTTCTTC
clone size: -; D gene: -; J gene: TRBJ1-4; V gene: TRBV5-6; CDR3 protein: CASSPGATGKLFF; CDR3 DNA: TGTGCCAGCAGCCCGGGAGCCACGGGAAAACTGTTTTTT
clone size: -; D gene: TRBD2; J gene: TRBJ2-2; V gene: TRBV7-8; CDR3 protein: CASSPRGGWNTGELFF; CDR3 DNA: TGTGCCAGCAGCCCTCGGGGGGGCTGGAACACCGGGGAGCTGTTTTTT
clone size: -; D gene: -; J gene: TRBJ2-7; V gene: TRBV4-3; CDR3 protein: CASSQDWPPYEQYF; CDR3 DNA: TGCGCCAGCAGCCAAGATTGGCCCCCCTACGAGCAGTACTTC
clone size: -; D gene: TRBD2; J gene: TRBJ2-7; V gene: TRBV5-4; CDR3 protein: CASSPKAGALVYEQYF; CDR3 DNA: TGTGCCAGCAGCCCCAAGGCGGGAGCCTTAGTCTACGAGCAGTACTTC
clone size: once; D gene: -; J gene: TRBJ2-3; V gene: TRBV5-4; CDR3 protein: CASSFSGGLDTQYF; CDR3 DNA: TGTGCCAGCAGCTTTTCCGGCGGGTTGGATACGCAGTATTTT
clone size: -; D gene: -; J gene: TRBJ2-5; V gene: TRBV6-1; CDR3 protein: CASSGETGLGETQYF; CDR3 DNA: TGTGCCAGCAGTGGAGAAACAGGGTTGGGGGAGACCCAGTACTTC
clone size: -; D gene: -; J gene: TRBJ2-7; V gene: TRBV4-1; CDR3 protein: CASSQGHYEQYF; CDR3 DNA: TGCGCCAGCAGCCAGGGGCACTACGAGCAGTACTTC
clone size: -; D gene: -; J gene: TRBJ2-5; V gene: TRBV23-1; CDR3 protein: CASSPWGRGIHQETQYF; CDR3 DNA: TGCGCCAGCAGTCCCTGGGGACGGGGGATCCACCAAGAGACCCAGTACTTC
clone size: -; D gene: TRBD1; J gene: TRBJ2-1; V gene: TRBV5-1; CDR3 protein: CASSLDRGLDEQFF; CDR3 DNA: TGCGCCAGCAGCTTGGACAGGGGGTTGGATGAGCAGTTCTTC
clone size: -; D gene: -; J gene: TRBJ2-7; V gene: TRBV5-4; CDR3 protein: CASSLTGISYEQYF; CDR3 DNA: TGTGCCAGCAGCTTGACAGGTATCTCCTACGAGCAGTACTTC
clone size: -; D gene: -; J gene: TRBJ2-2; V gene: TRBV19; CDR3 protein: CASSISTGELFF; CDR3 DNA: TGTGCCAGTAGTATCTCTACCGGGGAGCTGTTTTTT
clone size: once; D gene: TRBD1; J gene: TRBJ2-1; V gene: TRBV30; CDR3 protein: CAPSGGGSYNEQFF; CDR3 DNA: TGTGCCCCCTCAGGGGGCGGCTCCTACAATGAGCAGTTCTTC
clone size: -; D gene: -; J gene: TRBJ2-1; V gene: TRBV6-5; CDR3 protein: CASSMGLASDNEQFF; CDR3 DNA: TGTGCCAGCAGTATGGGACTGGCTTCAGACAATGAGCAGTTCTTC
clone size: -; D gene: -; J gene: TRBJ2-6; V gene: TRBV4-1; CDR3 protein: CASSQEDRAGGNVLTF; CDR3 DNA: TGCGCCAGCAGCCAGGAAGACAGGGCGGGAGGCAACGTCCTGACTTTC
clone size: -; D gene: TRBD1; J gene: TRBJ2-5; V gene: TRBV27; CDR3 protein: CASSLVGTGVETQYF; CDR3 DNA: TGTGCCAGCAGTTTGGTCGGGACAGGGGTGGAGACCCAGTACTTC
clone size: -; D gene: TRBD2; J gene: TRBJ2-1; V gene: TRBV27; CDR3 protein: CASSSTGLAGEGNEQFF; CDR3 DNA: TGTGCCAGCAGTTCGACAGGACTAGCGGGAGAAGGAAATGAGCAGTTCTTC
clone size: few; D gene: -; J gene: TRBJ1-5; V gene: TRBV4-1; CDR3 protein: CASSQDTGGHQPQHF; CDR3 DNA: TGCGCCAGCAGCCAAGATACGGGGGGGCATCAGCCCCAGCATTTT